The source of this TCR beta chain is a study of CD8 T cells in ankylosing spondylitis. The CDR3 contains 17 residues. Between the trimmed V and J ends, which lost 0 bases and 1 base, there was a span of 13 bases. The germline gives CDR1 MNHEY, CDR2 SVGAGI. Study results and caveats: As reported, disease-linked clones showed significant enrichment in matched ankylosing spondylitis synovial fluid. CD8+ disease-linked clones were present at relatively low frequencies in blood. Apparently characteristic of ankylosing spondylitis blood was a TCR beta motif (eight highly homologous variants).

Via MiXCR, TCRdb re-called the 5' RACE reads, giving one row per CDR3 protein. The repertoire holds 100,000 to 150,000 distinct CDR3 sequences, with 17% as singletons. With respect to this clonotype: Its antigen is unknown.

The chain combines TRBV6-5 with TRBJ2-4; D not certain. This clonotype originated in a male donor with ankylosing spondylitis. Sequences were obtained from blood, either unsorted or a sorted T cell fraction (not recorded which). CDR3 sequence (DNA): TGTGCCAGCAGTTACTCGACCCGCGTACCTGCCAAAAACATTCAGTACTTC. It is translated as CASSYSTRVPAKNIQYF.